The 22 T cell receptor beta chains given below trace back to one sample, sequenced in a study of beta chain features in type 1 diabetes. General study results and limits: Patients with Type 1 diabetes showed moderately but significantly shorter TCRB CDR3s in all four CD4+ subsets.

The authors reverse transcribed all of the isolated RNA, so sequencing captured expressed TCRB transcripts. The data were produced by immunoSEQ multiplex PCR, yet TCRdb's version contains in-frame clones alone and is incomplete. Among about 700,000 clones, 13% were seen once, and the ten largest hold less than 0.025%. The antigens of these receptors remain unknown. Sequenced sample: naive CD4+ T cells from blood. These receptors were obtained from a man between 18 and 35 years old with type 1 diabetes.

This clone appeared a few times. V gene TRBV28 combines with J gene TRBJ2-1, with TRBD2 matching 10 bases. The germline CDR1 and CDR2 sequences are MDHEN and SYDVKM. The CDR3 is 15 residues long. V shed 6 bases, J shed 6 bases, and the junction held 8 bases outside the gene matches. CDR3 bases: TGTGCCAGCAGGCCGGGACTAGCGATACCCAATGAGCAGTTCTTC. Translation gives CASRPGLAIPNEQFF. Variable domain in full (rest from reference TRBV28 and TRBJ2-1): DVKVTQSSRYLVKRTGEKVFLECVQDMDHENMFWYRQDPGLGLRLIYFSYDVKMKEKGDIPEGYSVSREKKERFSLILESASTNQTSMYLCASRPGLAIPNEQFFGPGTRLTVL.

This clone was counted between two and nine times. This rearrangement joins TRBV18 to TRBJ2-2; 8 bases match TRBD1. CDR1 and CDR2 from the germline V gene are KGHSH and LQKENI. The CDR3 has 17 amino acids. Germline trimming cut 4 bases from V and 3 bases from J; bases unmatched to any gene: 10. CDR3 residues: CASSHRSGTGDTGELFF. The CDR3 DNA reads as TGTGCCAGCTCACACAGATCCGGGACAGGTGACACCGGGGAGCTGTTTTTT. Together with reference TRBV18 and TRBJ2-2, the CDR3 gives the full variable domain: NAGVMQNPRHLVRRRGQEARLRCSPMKGHSHVYWYRQLPEEGLKFMVYLQKENIIDESGMPKERFSAEFPKEGPSILRIQQVVRGDSAAYFCASSHRSGTGDTGELFFGEGSRLTVL.

In its sample, this clone was seen a few times. V gene TRBV7-8 combines with J gene TRBJ1-1, with TRBD1 matching over 9 bases. This CDR3 spans 14 amino acids. The trim removed 2 bases at V and 5 bases at J, leaving 3 bases unmatched. CDR1 is SGHVS, CDR2 FQNEAQ, per germline. The CDR3, as DNA: TGTGCCAGCAGCTTACGGGACAGGGTTACTGAAGCTTTCTTT. Translated, it gives CASSLRDRVTEAFF.

V gene TRBV15 combines with J gene TRBJ2-3, with D perhaps TRBD1 (5 bases). Trimming cost V 8 bases and J 3 bases, with 15 bases left between them. Per the germline V gene, CDR1 is LNHNV and CDR2 is YYDKDF (reference sequence). The CDR3 is made up of 14 amino acids. The CDR3 protein is CATQVRGFTDTQYF. The CDR3 bases are TGTGCCACCCAAGTAAGGGGTTTTACAGATACGCAGTATTTT.

This clone has a handful of counts. V and J are TRBV15 and TRBJ1-2; 7 bases agree with TRBD1. The trim removed 5 bases at V and 5 bases at J, leaving 14 bases unmatched. CDR1 and CDR2 (germline): LNHNV, YYDKDF (reference sequence). The CDR3 has 16 residues. The CDR3 loop reads CATSVGQGVLRYGYTF. In nucleotides, the CDR3 is TGTGCCACCAGCGTTGGGCAGGGGGTACTCCGGTATGGCTACACCTTC.

CDR3 sequence reads: CASSDGQGANYGYTF. The DNA of the CDR3 is TGTGCCAGCAGTGACGGACAGGGGGCCAACTATGGCTACACCTTC. The V call is TRBV6-6, the J call TRBJ1-2, with TRBD1 matching 11 bases. The CDR3 is made up of 15 amino acids. CDR1 MNHNY and CDR2 SVGAGI come from the germline V gene (reference sequence). After removal of 5 bases from V and 2 bases from J, the junction contained 4 bases not matched to a gene.

The V and J genes are TRBV9 and TRBJ2-6, with 9 bases fitting TRBD1. The CDR3 runs to 16 residues. V was clipped by 0 bases and J by 5 bases; unmatched bases: 3. The germline gives CDR1 SGDLS, CDR2 YYNGEE. DNA of the CDR3: TGTGCCAGCAGCGTAGGGGACAGGGCTTGGGCCAACGTCCTGACTTTC. It translates to CASSVGDRAWANVLTF.

The table lists this clone with a few counts. CDR3 loop: CASSLESWYDEQFF. The CDR3 DNA is TGCGCCAGCAGCTTGGAATCGTGGTACGATGAGCAGTTCTTC. J is TRBJ2-1 and V is TRBV5-1; D unclear. The germline V gene encodes CDR1 SGHRS and CDR2 YFSETQ. V shed 0 bases and J shed 8 bases, with 12 bases lying between them. The CDR3 has 14 amino acids.

The chain is built from TRBV15 and TRBJ2-5, with D possibly matching TRBD2 (6 bases). Trimming removed 1 base at V and 4 bases at J, with 10 bases between. Looked up from germline, CDR1 is LNHNV and CDR2 is YYDKDF (reference sequence). This CDR3 region has 14 residues. The CDR3 nucleotides read TGTGCCACCAGCAGAGTCGGGGGAAGAGAGACCCAGTACTTC. This sequence encodes CATSRVGGRETQYF.

This sequence joins TRBV28 and TRBJ1-2, with unresolved D. CDR3 length: 14 amino acids. The germline CDR1 and CDR2 sequences are MDHEN and SYDVKM. Trimming took 1 base from V and 4 from J, leaving 10 bases between them. For the CDR3, the DNA is TGTGCCAGCAGTTTATTCGACCCTGCCTATGGCTACACCTTC. It encodes CASSLFDPAYGYTF.

This chain links TRBV5-1 with TRBJ1-2, with 7 bases aligning to TRBD1. Germline values: CDR1 SGHRS, CDR2 YFSETQ. The CDR3 contains 14 residues. The junction had 2 bases not matched to a gene; V was cut back by 0 bases and J by 3 bases. The CDR3 spells CASSLAGTDYGYTF. CDR3 coding DNA: TGCGCCAGCAGCTTGGCCGGGACAGACTATGGCTACACCTTC.

This clone was observed a few times. The rearrangement joins TRBV4-2 to TRBJ2-3; no clear D. V was pared by 1 base and J by 1 base, with 6 bases between. CDR3 length: 14 residues. Per the germline V gene, CDR1 is LGHNA and CDR2 is YNFKEQ. The CDR3 bases are TGTGCCAGCAGCCAAGGCGCGGGCACAGATACGCAGTATTTT. Amino acids: CASSQGAGTDTQYF.

This chain uses TRBV10-3 with TRBJ2-5; tentative D call: TRBD1 (5 bases). With 0 bases removed from V and 1 base from J, the gap between germline ends came to 12 bases. The length of the CDR3 is 16 residues. CDR1 is ENHRY, CDR2 SYGVKD, per germline. The CDR3 sequence: CAISESFQGLQETQYF. CDR3 sequence (DNA): TGTGCCATCAGTGAGTCGTTTCAGGGCCTCCAAGAGACCCAGTACTTC.

The chain links TRBV19 to TRBJ2-2, with D possibly matching TRBD2 (5 bases). Between the trimmed V and J ends, which lost 3 bases and 6 bases, there was a span of 8 bases. The length of the CDR3 is 13 residues. Germline V gives CDR1 LNHDA, CDR2 SQIVND (reference sequence). DNA of the CDR3: TGTGCCAGTAGTATCGGAGCGGCCGGGGAGCTGTTTTTT. It specifies CASSIGAAGELFF.

The chain employs TRBV5-1 and TRBJ2-1, with 10 bases that match TRBD2. The germline CDR1 and CDR2 sequences are SGHRS and YFSETQ. The CDR3 is made up of 18 amino acids. The V and J ends lost 1 base and 0 bases, in that order; junction bases with no gene match: 7. The chain's CDR3 is CASSLQLAGLHSYNEQFF. Here the CDR3 DNA reads TGCGCCAGCAGCTTGCAACTAGCGGGGCTACACTCCTACAATGAGCAGTTCTTC.

This chain uses TRBV7-9 with TRBJ1-5; 7 nucleotides line up with TRBD1. The length of the CDR3 is 16 residues. Germline values: CDR1 SEHNR, CDR2 FQNEAQ (reference sequence). With 5 bases clipped from V and 0 bases from J, the junction kept 7 bases outside the gene matches. The CDR3 DNA sequence: TGTGCCAGCAGCCGTACCGGGACAGATAGCAATCAGCCCCAGCATTTT. This sequence encodes CASSRTGTDSNQPQHF.

A few counts support this clone. The CDR3 loop reads CSVERQGTGELFF. The CDR3 bases are TGCAGCGTTGAACGGCAGGGAACCGGGGAGCTGTTTTTT. The genes are TRBV29-1 and TRBJ2-2; tentative D call: TRBD1 (5 bases). V gave up 2 bases and J gave up 5 bases, with 9 bases separating them. Germline assignment: CDR1 SQVTM and CDR2 ANQGSEA. CDR3 size: 13 residues.

This clone has a handful of counts. This sample also contains other DNA sequences that code for the same CDR3. The chain links TRBV9 to TRBJ2-5, with D maybe TRBD2 (5 bases). V lost 1 base and J 4 bases, leaving 8 bases between the germline ends. The CDR3 is 13 residues long. Germline loops: CDR1 SGDLS, CDR2 YYNGEE. The CDR3 DNA reads TGTGCCAGCAGCGTAACCGGGGTAGAGACCCAGTACTTC. This gives the protein CASSVTGVETQYF.

The chain couples TRBV10-3 to TRBJ2-7, with 9 bases aligning to TRBD1. Germline lookup yields CDR1 ENHRY and CDR2 SYGVKD. The CDR3 sequence is 14 residues long. The V segment lost 10 bases and the J segment 3 bases; nucleotides outside the gene matches: 10. Written as DNA, the CDR3 is TGTGCCAGCAGAATGACAGGGGGGGACTACGAGCAGTACTTC. Translation: CASRMTGGDYEQYF.

The chain combines TRBV6-6 with TRBJ2-7; 10 nucleotides agree with TRBD1. CDR3 length: 15 residues. Losses at the gene ends were 3 bases for V and 4 bases for J; bases not matched to a gene: 6. Looked up from germline, CDR1 is MNHNY and CDR2 is SVGAGI (reference sequence). Here the CDR3 reads CASSYKGTGDYEQYF. CDR3 nucleotide sequence: TGTGCCAGCAGTTATAAGGGGACAGGGGATTACGAGCAGTACTTC.

The rearrangement joins TRBV30 to TRBJ1-1; 7 nucleotides line up with TRBD1. This CDR3 comprises 14 residues. The ends lost 1 base at V and 7 bases at J; junction bases unmatched: 9. The germline V gene has CDR1 GTSNPN and CDR2 SVGIG (reference sequence). Here the CDR3 reads CAWSGDSGSGEAFF. Here the CDR3 DNA reads TGTGCCTGGAGTGGGGACAGTGGGTCCGGTGAAGCTTTCTTT.

The chain joins TRBV6-1 to TRBJ1-4, with D possibly being TRBD1 (5 bases). V lost 0 bases and J 5 bases, leaving 13 bases between the germline ends. The CDR3 runs to 16 residues. Per germline, CDR1 MNHNS and CDR2 SASEGT. CDR3 protein: CASSEAPGGMNEKLFF. Here the CDR3 DNA reads TGTGCCAGCAGTGAAGCGCCTGGGGGGATGAATGAAAAACTGTTTTTT.